This T cell receptor beta chain is from a study of T cells in Graves' hyperthyroidism and ophthalmopathy. It was considered stable Graves' hyperthyroidism when ophthalmopathy did not progress within 18 months. Fresh peripheral blood, more than 8 ml of it, supplied the PBMCs. The germline gives CDR1 SGDLS, CDR2 YYNGEE. Trimming left V 1 base short and J 6 bases short, with 11 bases between. This CDR3 comprises 13 residues. What was amplified from RNA transcripts were TCR beta CDR3 regions. During a first-round RT-PCR of the TCR CDR3, the HTBI primer set was used. TCRdb re-called the multiplex PCR reads with MiXCR, one entry per CDR3 protein. The table lists about 710,000 distinct CDR3 sequences, roughly 15% of them singletons. This clonotype was counted only a few times.

This sequence joins TRBV9 and TRBJ2-7; D ambiguous. This TCR derives from a man younger than 35 with Graves' hyperthyroidism. The sequencing input was blood. The CDR3 region has the DNA TGTGCCAGCAGCGTAAATCCCTCCCGCGAGCAGTACTTC. It is translated as CASSVNPSREQYF.